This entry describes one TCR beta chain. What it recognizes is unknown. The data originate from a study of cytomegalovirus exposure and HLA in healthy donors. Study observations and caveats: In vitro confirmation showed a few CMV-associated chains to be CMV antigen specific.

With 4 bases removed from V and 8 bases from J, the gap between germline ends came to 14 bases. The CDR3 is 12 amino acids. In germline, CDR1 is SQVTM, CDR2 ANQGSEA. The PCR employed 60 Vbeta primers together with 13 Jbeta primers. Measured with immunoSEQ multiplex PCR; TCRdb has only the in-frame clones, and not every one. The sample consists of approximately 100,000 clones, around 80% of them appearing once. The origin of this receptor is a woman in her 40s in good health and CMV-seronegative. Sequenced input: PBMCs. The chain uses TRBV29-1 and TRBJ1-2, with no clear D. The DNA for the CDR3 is TGCAGCGTTGTCGGCGGGATAGGAGGCTACACCTTC. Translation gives CSVVGGIGGYTF.